The present T cell receptor (beta chain) was sequenced within a study of blood T cells in healthy people across ages. Whole-study results and caveats: Greater diversity and more naive CD4+ cells were seen in long-lived donors than in aged donors. Significant beta diversity loss was already apparent by age approximately 38, declining roughly linearly.

V shed 0 bases and J shed 3 bases, with 8 bases lying between them. The germline CDR1 and CDR2 sequences are LGHNA and YSLEER. This CDR3 has 14 residues. The donors, healthy Caucasians from Russia, were aged about 6 to 95. With regard to this clonotype: What it recognizes is unknown.

A sample-barcoded 5' primer and a J-beta primer mix were used in a second PCR of roughly 7 to 12 cycles. Every cDNA was tagged by a template-switch adaptor with 12 random nucleotides. TCRdb redid the calling of the 5' RACE reads with MiXCR, one entry per CDR3 protein. The table shows approximately 690,000 distinct CDR3 sequences, with over 40% occurring only once. The chain is built from TRBV4-3 and TRBJ1-2, with D perhaps TRBD1 (5 bases). The material sequenced was blood. This receptor was obtained from a man older than 75 in good health. The CDR3 spells CASSQDGGDYGYTF. The CDR3 nucleotides read TGCGCCAGCAGCCAAGACGGGGGAGACTATGGCTACACCTTC.